This T cell receptor (beta chain) was identified in a study of T-cell reconstitution after alpha-beta-depleted transplantation in children. Overall study results and limits: Several hundred graft clones that had expanded were reportedly the source of alpha-beta T cells about two months after transplant. When one year had passed after transplant, most T-cell counts and diversity came from newly produced T cells. Day-60 TCRbeta diversity that was high in some patients was derived from surviving recipient T cells and thymic progenitors.

The CDR3 totals 14 residues. V lost 7 bases and J 2 bases, leaving 12 bases between the germline ends. There are many counts of this clonotype. Its antigen is currently unknown. Unique molecular identifiers were incorporated into the prepared TCRbeta library. TCRdb analysed the PCR reads with MiXCR anew, one entry per CDR3 protein. The sample lists 65,000 to 85,000 distinct CDR3 sequences; 9.5% to 13% were seen once. The TCR sequence derives from a boy between 10 and 17 years old with acute myeloid leukemia, due to receive a stem cell transplant. The input for sequencing was PBMCs, taken before TCRalphabeta/CD19-depleted stem cell transplant. This chain uses TRBV12-3 or TRBV12-4 with TRBJ1-5; possible D gene TRBD1, 5 bases. The CDR3 protein is CASTRWGGNQPQHF. CDR3 coding DNA: TGTGCCAGCACCCGGTGGGGCGGCAATCAGCCCCAGCATTTT.